The text below deals with one T cell receptor (beta chain). TCRdb passed the 5' RACE reads through MiXCR, listing each CDR3 protein once. In the table there are 250,000 to 300,000 distinct CDR3 sequences, around 20% of which are singletons. The sample belongs to a study of CD8 T cells in ankylosing spondylitis. Per germline, CDR1 SGHRS and CDR2 YFSETQ. CDR3 length: 15 residues. The J segment lost 6 bases and the V segment lost 4 bases, leaving 8 bases of the junction unmatched. The sequencing input was blood, either unsorted or a sorted T cell fraction (not recorded which). The TCR was taken from a male donor with ankylosing spondylitis or in good health (not recorded which). This chain links TRBV5-1 with TRBJ1-5; 9 bases map to TRBD1. This chain's CDR3 is CASSRTGDRGQPQHF. CDR3 nucleotides: TGCGCCAGCAGCCGGACAGGGGACCGTGGTCAGCCCCAGCATTTT.